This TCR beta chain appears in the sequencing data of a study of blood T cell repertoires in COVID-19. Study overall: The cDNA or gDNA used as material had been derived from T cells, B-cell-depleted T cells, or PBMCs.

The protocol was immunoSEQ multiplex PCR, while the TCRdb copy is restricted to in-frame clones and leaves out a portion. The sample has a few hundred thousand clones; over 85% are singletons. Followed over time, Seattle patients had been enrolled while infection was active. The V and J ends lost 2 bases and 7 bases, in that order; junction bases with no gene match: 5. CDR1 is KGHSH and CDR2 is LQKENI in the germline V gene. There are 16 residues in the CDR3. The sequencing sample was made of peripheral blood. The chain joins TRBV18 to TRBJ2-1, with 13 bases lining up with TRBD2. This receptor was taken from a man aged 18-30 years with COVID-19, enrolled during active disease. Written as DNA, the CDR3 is TGTGCCAGCTCACCATGGGGACTAGCGGGATTGAATGAGCAGTTCTTC. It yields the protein CASSPWGLAGLNEQFF.